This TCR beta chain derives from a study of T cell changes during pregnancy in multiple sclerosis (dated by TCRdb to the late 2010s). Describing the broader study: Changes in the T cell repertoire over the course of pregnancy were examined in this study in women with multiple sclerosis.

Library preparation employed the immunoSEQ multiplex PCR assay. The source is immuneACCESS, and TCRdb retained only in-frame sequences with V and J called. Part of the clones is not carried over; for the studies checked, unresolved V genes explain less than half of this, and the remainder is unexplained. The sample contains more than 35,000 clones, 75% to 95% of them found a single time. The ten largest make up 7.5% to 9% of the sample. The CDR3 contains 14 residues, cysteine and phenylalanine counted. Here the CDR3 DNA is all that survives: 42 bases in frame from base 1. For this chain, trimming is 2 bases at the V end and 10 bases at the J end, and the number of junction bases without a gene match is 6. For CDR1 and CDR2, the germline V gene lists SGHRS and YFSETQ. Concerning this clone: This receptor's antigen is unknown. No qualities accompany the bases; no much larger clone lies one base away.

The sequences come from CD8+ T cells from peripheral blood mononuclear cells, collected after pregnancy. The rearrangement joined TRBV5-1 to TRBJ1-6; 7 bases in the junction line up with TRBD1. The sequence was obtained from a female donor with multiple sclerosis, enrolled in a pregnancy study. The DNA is TGCGCCAGCAGCTTTGAGGGGGCGCTCTCACCCCTCCACTTT. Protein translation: CASSFEGALSPLHF.